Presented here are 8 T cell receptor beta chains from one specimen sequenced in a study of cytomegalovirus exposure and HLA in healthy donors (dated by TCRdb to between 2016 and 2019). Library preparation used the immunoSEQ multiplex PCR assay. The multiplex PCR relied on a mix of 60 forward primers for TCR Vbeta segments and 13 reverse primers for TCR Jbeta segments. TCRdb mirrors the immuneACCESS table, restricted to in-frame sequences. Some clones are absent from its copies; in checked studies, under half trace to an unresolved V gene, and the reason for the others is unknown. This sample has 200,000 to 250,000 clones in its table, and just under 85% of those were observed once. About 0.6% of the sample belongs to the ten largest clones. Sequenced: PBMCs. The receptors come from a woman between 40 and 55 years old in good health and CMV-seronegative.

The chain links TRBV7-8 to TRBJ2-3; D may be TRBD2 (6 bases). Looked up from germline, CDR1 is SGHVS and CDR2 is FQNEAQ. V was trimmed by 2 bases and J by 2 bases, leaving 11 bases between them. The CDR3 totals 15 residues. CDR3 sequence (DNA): TGTGCCAGCAGCTTAACCGCGGGGTACACAGATACGCAGTATTTT. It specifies CASSLTAGYTDTQYF.

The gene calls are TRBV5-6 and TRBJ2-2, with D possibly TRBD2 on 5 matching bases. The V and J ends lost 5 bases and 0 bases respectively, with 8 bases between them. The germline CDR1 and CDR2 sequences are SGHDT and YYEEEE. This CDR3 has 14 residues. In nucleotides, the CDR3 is TGTGCCAGCAGATACGGGACGAACACCGGGGAGCTGTTTTTT. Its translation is CASRYGTNTGELFF. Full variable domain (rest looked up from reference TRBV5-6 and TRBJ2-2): DAGVTQSPTHLIKTRGQQVTLRCSPKSGHDTVSWYQQALGQGPQFIFQYYEEEERQRGNFPDRFSGHQFPNYSSELNVNALLLGDSALYLCASRYGTNTGELFFGEGSRLTVL.

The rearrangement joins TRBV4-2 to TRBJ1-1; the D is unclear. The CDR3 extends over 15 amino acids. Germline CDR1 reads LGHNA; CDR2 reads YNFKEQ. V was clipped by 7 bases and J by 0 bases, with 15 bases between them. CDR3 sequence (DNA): TGTGCCAGCACCCGGGGTGCAGGCATGAACACTGAAGCTTTCTTT. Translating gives CASTRGAGMNTEAFF.

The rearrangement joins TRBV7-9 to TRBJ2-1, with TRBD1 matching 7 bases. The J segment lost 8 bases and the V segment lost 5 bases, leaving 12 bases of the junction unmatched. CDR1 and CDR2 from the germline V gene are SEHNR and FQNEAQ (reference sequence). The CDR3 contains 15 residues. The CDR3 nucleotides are TGTGCCAGCAGCCCTACGACAACAGGGGTCGATGAGCAGTTCTTC. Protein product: CASSPTTTGVDEQFF.

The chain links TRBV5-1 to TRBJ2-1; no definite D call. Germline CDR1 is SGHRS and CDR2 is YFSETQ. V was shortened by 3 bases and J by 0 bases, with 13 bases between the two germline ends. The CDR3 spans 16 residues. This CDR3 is CASSYLSRASYNEQFF. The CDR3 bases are TGCGCCAGCAGCTACCTGAGCCGAGCCTCCTACAATGAGCAGTTCTTC.

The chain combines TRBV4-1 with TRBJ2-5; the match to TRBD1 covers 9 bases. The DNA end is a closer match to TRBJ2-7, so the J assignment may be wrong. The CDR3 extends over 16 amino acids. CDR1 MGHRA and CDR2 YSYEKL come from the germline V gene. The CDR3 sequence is CASSQEGGQGRYEQYF. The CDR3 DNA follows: TGCGCCAGCAGCCAAGAGGGAGGACAGGGGCGCTACGAGCAGTACTTC.

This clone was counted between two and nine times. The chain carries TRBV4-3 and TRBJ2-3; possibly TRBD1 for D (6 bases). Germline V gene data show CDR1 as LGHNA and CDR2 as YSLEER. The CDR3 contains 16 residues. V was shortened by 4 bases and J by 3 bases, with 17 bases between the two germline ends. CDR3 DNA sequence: TGCGCCAGCAGCCGGACTCGGCAGGGGTCGACAGATACGCAGTATTTT. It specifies CASSRTRQGSTDTQYF.

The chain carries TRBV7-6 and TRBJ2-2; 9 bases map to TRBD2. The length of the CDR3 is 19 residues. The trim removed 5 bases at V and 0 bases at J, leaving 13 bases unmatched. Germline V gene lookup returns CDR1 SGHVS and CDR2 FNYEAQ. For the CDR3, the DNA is TGTGCCAGCAGCGCAATCGTGAGCGGGGGGACTTCGAACACCGGGGAGCTGTTTTTT. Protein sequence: CASSAIVSGGTSNTGELFF. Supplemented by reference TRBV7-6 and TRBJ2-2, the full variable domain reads GAGVSQSPRYKVTKRGQDVALRCDPISGHVSLYWYRQALGQGPEFLTYFNYEAQQDKSGLPNDRFSAERPEGSISTLTIQRTEQRDSAMYRCASSAIVSGGTSNTGELFFGEGSRLTVL.